This TCR beta chain was sequenced during a study of blood T cell repertoires in COVID-19. Germline V CDR1 and CDR2: SNHLY, FYNNEI. After removal of 7 bases from V and 1 base from J, the junction contained 11 bases not matched to a gene. The CDR3 totals 17 residues. Method: immunoSEQ multiplex PCR; TCRdb's copy keeps in-frame clones and lacks some. The table has 150,000 or so clones, about three quarters seen once. This clonotype was sampled from a woman in her forties or fifties with active or convalescent COVID-19. The chain couples TRBV2 to TRBJ2-5; 11 bases map to TRBD2. The sequenced sample consisted of peripheral blood. The CDR3 nucleotides read TGTGCCAGCACCAGTCGGCTCGGGACTAGCGGCCAAGAGACCCAGTACTTC. Protein product: CASTSRLGTSGQETQYF. Together with reference TRBV2 and TRBJ2-5, the CDR3 gives the full variable domain: EPEVTQTPSHQVTQMGQEVILRCVPISNHLYFYWYRQILGQKVEFLVSFYNNEISEKSEIFDDQFSVERPDGSNFTLKIRSTKLEDSAMYFCASTSRLGTSGQETQYFGPGTRLLVL.